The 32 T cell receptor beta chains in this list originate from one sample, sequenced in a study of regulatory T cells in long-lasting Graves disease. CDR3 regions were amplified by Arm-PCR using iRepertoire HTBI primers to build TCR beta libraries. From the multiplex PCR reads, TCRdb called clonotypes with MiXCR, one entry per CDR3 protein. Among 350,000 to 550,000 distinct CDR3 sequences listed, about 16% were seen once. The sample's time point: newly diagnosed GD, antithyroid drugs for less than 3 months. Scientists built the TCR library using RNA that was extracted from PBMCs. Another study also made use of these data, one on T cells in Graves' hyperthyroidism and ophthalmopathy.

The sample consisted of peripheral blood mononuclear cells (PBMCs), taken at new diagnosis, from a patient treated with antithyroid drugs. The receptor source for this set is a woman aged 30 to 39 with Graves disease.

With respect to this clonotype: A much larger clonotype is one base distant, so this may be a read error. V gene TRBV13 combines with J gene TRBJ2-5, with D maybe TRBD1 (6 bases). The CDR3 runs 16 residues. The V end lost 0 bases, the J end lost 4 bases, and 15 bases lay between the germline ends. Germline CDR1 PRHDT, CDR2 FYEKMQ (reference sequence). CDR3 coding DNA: TGTGCCAGCAGCTTAGGACGACAGGTGGTTCGAGAGACCCAGTACTTC. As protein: CASSLGRQVVRETQYF.

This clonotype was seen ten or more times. The CDR3: CASSLLQGQPQHF. The DNA for the CDR3 is TGTGCCAGCAGCTTACTCCAGGGTCAGCCCCAGCATTTT. The rearrangement uses TRBV5-5 and TRBJ1-5, with D perhaps TRBD1 (5 bases). CDR1 SGHKS and CDR2 YYEKEE come from the germline V gene (reference sequence). Between the trimmed V and J ends, which lost 2 bases and 6 bases, there was a span of 9 bases. This CDR3 has 13 residues.

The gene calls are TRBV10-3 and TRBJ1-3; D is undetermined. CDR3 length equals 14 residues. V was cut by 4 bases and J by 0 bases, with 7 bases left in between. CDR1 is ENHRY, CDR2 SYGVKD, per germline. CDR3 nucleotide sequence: TGTGCCATCAGTGGGACGGCCTCTGGAAACACCATATATTTT. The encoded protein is CAISGTASGNTIYF.

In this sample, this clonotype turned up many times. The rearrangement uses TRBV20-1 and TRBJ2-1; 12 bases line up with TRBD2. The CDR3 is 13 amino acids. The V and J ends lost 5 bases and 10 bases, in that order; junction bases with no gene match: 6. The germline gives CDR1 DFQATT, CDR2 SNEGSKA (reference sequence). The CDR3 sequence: CSAGHGTSGEQFF. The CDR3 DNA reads TGCAGTGCTGGCCACGGGACTAGCGGGGAGCAGTTCTTC.

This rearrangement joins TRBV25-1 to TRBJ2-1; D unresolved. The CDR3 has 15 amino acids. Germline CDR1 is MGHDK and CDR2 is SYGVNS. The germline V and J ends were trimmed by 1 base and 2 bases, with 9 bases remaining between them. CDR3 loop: CASSELPVPYNEQFF. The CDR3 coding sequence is TGTGCCAGCAGTGAATTACCGGTTCCCTACAATGAGCAGTTCTTC.

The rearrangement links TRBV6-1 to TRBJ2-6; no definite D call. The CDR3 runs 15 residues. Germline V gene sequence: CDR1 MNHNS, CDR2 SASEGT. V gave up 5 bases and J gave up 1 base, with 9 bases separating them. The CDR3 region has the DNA TGTGCCAGCAGTACCCCAGGTTCTGGGGCCAACGTCCTGACTTTC. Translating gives CASSTPGSGANVLTF.

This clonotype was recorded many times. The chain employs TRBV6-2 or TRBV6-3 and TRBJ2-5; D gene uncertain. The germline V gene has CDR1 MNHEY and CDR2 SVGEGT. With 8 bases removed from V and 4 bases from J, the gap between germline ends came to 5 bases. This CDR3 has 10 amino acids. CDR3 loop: CASGRETQYF. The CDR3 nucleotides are TGTGCCAGCGGGCGAGAGACCCAGTACTTC.

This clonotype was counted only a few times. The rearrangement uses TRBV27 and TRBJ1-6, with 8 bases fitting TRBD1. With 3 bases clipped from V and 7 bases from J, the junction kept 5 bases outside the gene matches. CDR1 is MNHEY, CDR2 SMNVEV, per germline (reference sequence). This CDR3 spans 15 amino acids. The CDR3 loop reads CASSFWTGSNSPLHF. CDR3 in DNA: TGTGCCAGCAGTTTCTGGACAGGGTCCAATTCACCCCTCCACTTT.

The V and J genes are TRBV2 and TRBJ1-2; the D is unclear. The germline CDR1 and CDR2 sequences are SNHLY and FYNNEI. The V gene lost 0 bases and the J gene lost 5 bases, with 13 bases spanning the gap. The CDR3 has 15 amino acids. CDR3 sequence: CASSEAGKVKYGYTF. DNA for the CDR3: TGTGCCAGCAGTGAAGCAGGGAAAGTAAAGTATGGCTACACCTTC.

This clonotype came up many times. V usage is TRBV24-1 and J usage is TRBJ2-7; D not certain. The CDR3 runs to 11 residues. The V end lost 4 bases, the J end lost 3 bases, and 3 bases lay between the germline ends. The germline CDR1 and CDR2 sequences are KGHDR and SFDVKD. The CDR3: CATSDGYEQYF. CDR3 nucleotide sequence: TGTGCCACCAGTGACGGCTACGAGCAGTACTTC.

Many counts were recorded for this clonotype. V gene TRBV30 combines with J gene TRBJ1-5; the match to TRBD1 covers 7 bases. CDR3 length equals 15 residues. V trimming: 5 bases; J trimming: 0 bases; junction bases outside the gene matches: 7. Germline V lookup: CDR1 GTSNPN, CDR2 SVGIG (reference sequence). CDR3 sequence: CAWDPGQYSNQPQHF. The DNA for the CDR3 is TGTGCCTGGGACCCGGGACAGTATAGCAATCAGCCCCAGCATTTT.

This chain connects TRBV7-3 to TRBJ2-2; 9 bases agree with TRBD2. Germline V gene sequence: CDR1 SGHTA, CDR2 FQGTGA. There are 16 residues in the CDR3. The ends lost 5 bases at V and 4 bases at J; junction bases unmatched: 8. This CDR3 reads CASSPSPGLATGELFF. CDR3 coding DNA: TGTGCCAGCAGCCCATCACCGGGACTAGCCACCGGGGAGCTGTTTTTT.

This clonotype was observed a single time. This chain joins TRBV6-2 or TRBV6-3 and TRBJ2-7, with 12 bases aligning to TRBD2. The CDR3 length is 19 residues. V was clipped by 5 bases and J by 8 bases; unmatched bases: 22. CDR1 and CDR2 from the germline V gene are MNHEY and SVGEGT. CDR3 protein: CASSATRLTSGSESAKQYF. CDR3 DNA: TGTGCCAGCAGTGCCACCCGGCTGACTAGCGGGAGTGAGAGTGCCAAGCAGTACTTC.

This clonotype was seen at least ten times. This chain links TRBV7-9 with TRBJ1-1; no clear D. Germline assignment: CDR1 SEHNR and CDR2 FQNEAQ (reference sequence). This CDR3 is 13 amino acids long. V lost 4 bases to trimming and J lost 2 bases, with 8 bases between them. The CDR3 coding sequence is TGTGCCAGCAGCTACTGGACTAACACTGAAGCTTTCTTT. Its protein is CASSYWTNTEAFF.

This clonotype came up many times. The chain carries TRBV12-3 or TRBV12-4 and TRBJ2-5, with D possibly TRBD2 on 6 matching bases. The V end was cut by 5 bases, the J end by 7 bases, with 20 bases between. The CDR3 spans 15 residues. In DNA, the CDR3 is TGTGCCAGCAGTGACAAGAGACGGGGGAGTTGGACCCAGTACTTC. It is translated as CASSDKRRGSWTQYF.

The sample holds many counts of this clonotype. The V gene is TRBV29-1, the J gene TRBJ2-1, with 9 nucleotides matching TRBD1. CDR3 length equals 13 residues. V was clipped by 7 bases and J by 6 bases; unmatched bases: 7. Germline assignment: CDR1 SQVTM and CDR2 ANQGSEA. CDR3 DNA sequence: TGCAGCGATTCCGGGACAGGGTCCAATGAGCAGTTCTTC. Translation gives CSDSGTGSNEQFF.

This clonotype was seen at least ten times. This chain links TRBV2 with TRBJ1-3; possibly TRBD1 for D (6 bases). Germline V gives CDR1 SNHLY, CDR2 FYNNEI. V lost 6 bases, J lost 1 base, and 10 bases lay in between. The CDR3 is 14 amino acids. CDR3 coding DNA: TGTGCCAGCAGCCCACAGGGATCTGGAAACACCATATATTTT. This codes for CASSPQGSGNTIYF.

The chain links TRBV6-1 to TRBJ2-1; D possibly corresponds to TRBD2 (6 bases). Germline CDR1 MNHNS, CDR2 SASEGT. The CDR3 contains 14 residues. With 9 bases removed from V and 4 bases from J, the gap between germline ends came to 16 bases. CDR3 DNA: TGTGCCAGTCAGACTAGTCTCGGTTACAATGAGCAGTTCTTC. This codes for CASQTSLGYNEQFF.

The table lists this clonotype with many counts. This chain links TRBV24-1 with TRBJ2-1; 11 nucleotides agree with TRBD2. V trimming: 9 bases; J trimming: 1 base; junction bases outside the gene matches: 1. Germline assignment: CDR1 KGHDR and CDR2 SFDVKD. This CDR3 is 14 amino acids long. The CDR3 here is CATGLAGSYNEQFF. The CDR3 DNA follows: TGTGCCACCGGACTAGCGGGTTCCTACAATGAGCAGTTCTTC.

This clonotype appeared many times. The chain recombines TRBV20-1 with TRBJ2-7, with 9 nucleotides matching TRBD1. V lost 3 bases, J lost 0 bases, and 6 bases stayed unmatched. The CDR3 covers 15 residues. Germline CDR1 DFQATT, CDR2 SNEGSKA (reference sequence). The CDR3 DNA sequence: TGCAGTGCTAGTAGGGGGACAGGGAGCTCCTACGAGCAGTACTTC. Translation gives CSASRGTGSSYEQYF.

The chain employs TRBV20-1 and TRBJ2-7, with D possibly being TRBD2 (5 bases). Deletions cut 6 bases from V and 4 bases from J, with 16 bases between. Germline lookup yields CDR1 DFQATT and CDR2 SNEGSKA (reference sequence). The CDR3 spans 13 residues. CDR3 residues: CSATLTREYEQYF. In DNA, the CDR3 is TGCAGTGCGACTTTAACCCGGGAATACGAGCAGTACTTC.

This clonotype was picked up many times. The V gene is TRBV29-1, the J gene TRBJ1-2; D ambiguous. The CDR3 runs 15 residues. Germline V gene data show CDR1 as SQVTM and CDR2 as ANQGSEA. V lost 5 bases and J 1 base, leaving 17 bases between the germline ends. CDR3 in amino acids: CSVRVVEARNYGYTF. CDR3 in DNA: TGCAGCGTTCGGGTCGTGGAGGCCCGTAACTATGGCTACACCTTC.

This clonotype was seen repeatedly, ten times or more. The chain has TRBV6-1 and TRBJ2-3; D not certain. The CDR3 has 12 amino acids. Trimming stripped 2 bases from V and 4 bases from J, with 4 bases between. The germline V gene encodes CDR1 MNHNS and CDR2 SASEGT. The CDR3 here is CASSESADTQYF. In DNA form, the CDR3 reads TGTGCCAGCAGTGAAAGTGCAGATACGCAGTATTTT.

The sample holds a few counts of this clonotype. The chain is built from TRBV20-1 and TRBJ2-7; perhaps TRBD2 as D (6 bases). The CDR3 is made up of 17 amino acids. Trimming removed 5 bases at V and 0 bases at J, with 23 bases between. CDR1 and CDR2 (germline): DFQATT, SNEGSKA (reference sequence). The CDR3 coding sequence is TGCAGTGCTGACGGGGGTCCTAGCACAGTAAGCTCCTACGAGCAGTACTTC. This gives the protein CSADGGPSTVSSYEQYF.

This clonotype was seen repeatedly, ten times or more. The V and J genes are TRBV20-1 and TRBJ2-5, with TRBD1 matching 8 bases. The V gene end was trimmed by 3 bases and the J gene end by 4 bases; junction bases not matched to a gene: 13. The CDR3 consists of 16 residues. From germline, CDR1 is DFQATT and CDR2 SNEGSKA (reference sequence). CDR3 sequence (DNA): TGCAGTGCTAGGCCGACTGACAGGGGTGGAATAGAGACCCAGTACTTC. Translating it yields CSARPTDRGGIETQYF.

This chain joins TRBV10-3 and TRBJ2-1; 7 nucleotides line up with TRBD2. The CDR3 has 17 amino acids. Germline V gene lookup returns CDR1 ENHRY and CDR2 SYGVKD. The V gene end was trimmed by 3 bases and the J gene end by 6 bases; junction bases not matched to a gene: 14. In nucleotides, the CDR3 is TGTGCCATCAGTGAAGGGGAACCTAGGACTAGAGTCAATGAGCAGTTCTTC. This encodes CAISEGEPRTRVNEQFF.

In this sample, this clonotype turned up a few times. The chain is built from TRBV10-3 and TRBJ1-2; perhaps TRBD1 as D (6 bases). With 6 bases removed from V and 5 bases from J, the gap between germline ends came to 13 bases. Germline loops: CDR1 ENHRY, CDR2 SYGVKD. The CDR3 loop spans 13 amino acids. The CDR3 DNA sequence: TGTGCCATCAGGAGCCAGGGGAGGTATGGCTACACCTTC. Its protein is CAIRSQGRYGYTF.

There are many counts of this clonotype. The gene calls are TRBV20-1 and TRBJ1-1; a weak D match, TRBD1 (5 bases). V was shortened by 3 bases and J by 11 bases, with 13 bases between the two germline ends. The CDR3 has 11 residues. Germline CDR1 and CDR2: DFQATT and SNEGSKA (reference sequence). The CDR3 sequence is CSARPTDDAFF. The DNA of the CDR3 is TGCAGTGCTAGGCCGACAGATGACGCTTTCTTT.

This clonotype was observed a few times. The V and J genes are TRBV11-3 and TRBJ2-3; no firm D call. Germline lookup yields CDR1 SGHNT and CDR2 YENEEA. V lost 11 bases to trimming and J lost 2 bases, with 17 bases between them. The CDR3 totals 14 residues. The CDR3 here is CAATDSPDTDTQYF. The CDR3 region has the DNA TGTGCCGCTACAGATAGTCCAGACACAGATACGCAGTATTTT.

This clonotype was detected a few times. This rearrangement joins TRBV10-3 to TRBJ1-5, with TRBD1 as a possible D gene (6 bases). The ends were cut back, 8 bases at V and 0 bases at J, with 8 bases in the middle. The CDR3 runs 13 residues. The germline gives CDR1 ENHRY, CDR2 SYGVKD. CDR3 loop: CAIRDTSNQPQHF. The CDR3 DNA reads TGTGCCATCCGGGACACTAGCAATCAGCCCCAGCATTTT.

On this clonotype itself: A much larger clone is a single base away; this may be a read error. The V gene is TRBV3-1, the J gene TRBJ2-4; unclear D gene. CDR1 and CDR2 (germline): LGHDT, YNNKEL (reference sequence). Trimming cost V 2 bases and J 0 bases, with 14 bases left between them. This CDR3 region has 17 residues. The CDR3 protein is CASSQIPKRLAKNIQYF. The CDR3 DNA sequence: TGTGCCAGCAGCCAAATCCCGAAGAGGCTAGCCAAAAACATTCAGTACTTC.

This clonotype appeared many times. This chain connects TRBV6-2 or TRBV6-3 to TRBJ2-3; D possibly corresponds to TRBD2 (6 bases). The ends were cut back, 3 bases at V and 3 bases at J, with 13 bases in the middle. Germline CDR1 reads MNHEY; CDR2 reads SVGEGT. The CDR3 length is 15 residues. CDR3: CASSYRPGETDTQYF. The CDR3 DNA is TGTGCCAGCAGTTATCGTCCGGGAGAGACAGATACGCAGTATTTT.